One and the same sample provided the 17 T cell receptor beta chains below, sequenced in a study of T cell responses to AZD1222 COVID-19 vaccine (dated by TCRdb to 2020 to 2023). The library was made by the immunoSEQ multiplex PCR assay. TCRdb's version of the immuneACCESS table is confined to in-frame rearrangements and falls short of the full clone set. An unresolved V gene accounts for under half of the shortfall where checked; the remainder is of unknown origin. This sample comprises approximately 84,000 clones, approximately 85% of them detected only once. The ten largest clones represent roughly 10% of the sample. The label giving this sample's time point can be read as: about 28 days (+/-7) after the second vaccine dose. This sample comprised peripheral blood, obtained 28 days after the second AZD1222 dose. These receptors were taken from an adult who received the AZD1222 COVID-19 vaccine.

With regard to this clone: This sample also contains other DNA sequences that code for the same CDR3. The chain combines TRBV14 with TRBJ2-3; no firm D call. Germline CDR1 is SGHDN and CDR2 is FVKESK. The CDR3 runs 14 residues. V lost 1 base and J lost 2, with 7 bases in between. The CDR3 sequence is CASSQVRNTDTQYF. Written as DNA, the CDR3 is TGTGCCAGCAGCCAAGTCAGGAACACAGATACGCAGTATTTT.

The gene calls are TRBV5-4 and TRBJ2-1, with no clear D. CDR1 SGHNT and CDR2 YYREEE come from the germline V gene (reference sequence). This CDR3 is built from 11 residues. V shed 3 bases and J shed 8 bases, with 6 bases lying between them. In nucleotides, the CDR3 is TGTGCCAGCAGCTCCCTAGATGAGCAGTTCTTC. The encoded protein is CASSSLDEQFF.

CDR3 protein: CASSVPGNTIYF. CDR3 DNA sequence: TGTGCCAGCAGCGTACCTGGAAACACCATATATTTT. V gene TRBV9 combines with J gene TRBJ1-3; unclear D gene. CDR1 and CDR2 from the germline V gene are SGDLS and YYNGEE. Between the trimmed V and J ends, which lost 1 base and 2 bases, there was a span of 1 base. This CDR3 contains 12 residues. Variable domain in full (rest from reference TRBV9 and TRBJ1-3): DSGVTQTPKHLITATGQRVTLRCSPRSGDLSVYWYQQSLDQGLQFLIQYYNGEERAKGNILERFSAQQFPDLHSELNLSSLELGDSALYFCASSVPGNTIYFGEGSWLTVV.

This rearrangement joins TRBV5-4 to TRBJ2-6, with unresolved D. Germline lookup yields CDR1 SGHNT and CDR2 YYREEE (reference sequence). Trimming took 2 bases from V and 0 from J, leaving 6 bases between them. The CDR3 contains 15 residues. CDR3 nucleotides: TGTGCCAGCAGCTTCCGCCTCTCTGGGGCCAACGTCCTGACTTTC. Translated, it gives CASSFRLSGANVLTF.

The rearrangement uses TRBV6-6 and TRBJ2-2, with a possible D match to TRBD1 (5 bases). V lost 2 bases, J lost 1 base, and 8 bases lay in between. Germline assignment: CDR1 MNHNY and CDR2 SVGAGI (reference sequence). This CDR3 contains 15 residues. The chain's CDR3 is CASSYHTGNTGELFF. DNA for the CDR3: TGTGCCAGCAGTTACCACACAGGGAACACCGGGGAGCTGTTTTTT.

The J gene is TRBJ2-5, the V gene TRBV3-1 (or the pseudogene TRBV3-2); 11 bases agree with TRBD2. Germline V gene lookup returns CDR1 LGHDT and CDR2 YNNKEL (reference sequence). The V segment lost 4 bases and the J segment 5 bases; nucleotides outside the gene matches: 3. The CDR3 is 14 amino acids. CDR3 sequence (DNA): TGTGCCAGCAGCCTTTTAGCGGGGGGGGAGACCCAGTACTTC. As protein: CASSLLAGGETQYF.

V gene TRBV4-1 combines with J gene TRBJ2-7; TRBD1 aligns across 7 bases. The CDR3 has 16 amino acids. J lost 3 bases, V lost 0 bases, and 8 bases had no gene match. Germline CDR1 MGHRA, CDR2 YSYEKL. For the CDR3, the DNA is TGCGCCAGCAGCCAAGATCCCAAGACAGGGCTCTACGAGCAGTACTTC. As protein: CASSQDPKTGLYEQYF.

The CDR3 loop is CAISPGQGEVEQFF. In DNA form, the CDR3 reads TGTGCCATCAGTCCGGGACAGGGGGAGGTTGAGCAGTTCTTC. This chain connects TRBV10-3 to TRBJ2-1, with 11 bases aligning to TRBD1. There are 14 residues in the CDR3. V lost 5 bases to trimming and J lost 9 bases; unmatched junction nucleotides: 6. Germline V lookup: CDR1 ENHRY, CDR2 SYGVKD.

This clone was observed a single time. The chain employs TRBV7-2 and TRBJ1-4; TRBD1 aligns across 9 bases. With 3 bases clipped from V and 4 bases from J, the junction kept 3 bases outside the gene matches. CDR1 is SGHTA, CDR2 FQGNSA, per germline. The CDR3 spans 15 residues. The CDR3 protein is CASSFDRGGNEKLFF. The CDR3 DNA follows: TGTGCCAGCAGCTTTGACAGGGGGGGTAATGAAAAACTGTTTTTT.

This clone appeared once. This CDR3 is CASSSGFGGAIGEQFF. CDR3 nucleotide sequence: TGTGCCAGCAGCTCCGGATTCGGGGGGGCCATCGGTGAGCAGTTCTTC. The genes are TRBV5-4 and TRBJ2-1; 8 nucleotides match TRBD2. Losses at the gene ends were 3 bases for V and 9 bases for J; bases not matched to a gene: 14. Germline-derived CDR1 and CDR2 are SGHNT and YYREEE (reference sequence). The CDR3 is 16 residues long.

The chain has TRBV7-8 and TRBJ2-1; the D is unclear. Germline V lookup: CDR1 SGHVS, CDR2 FQNEAQ. The CDR3 is 15 residues long. Trimming removed 3 bases at V and 0 bases at J, with 9 bases between. Written as DNA, the CDR3 is TGTGCCAGCAGCTTGATACAAAGCTCCTACAATGAGCAGTTCTTC. Protein sequence: CASSLIQSSYNEQFF.

The CDR3 reads CSARQGGDTGELFF. In nucleotides, the CDR3 is TGCAGCGCCCGACAGGGCGGTGACACCGGGGAGCTGTTTTTT. The chain joins TRBV29-1 to TRBJ2-2; TRBD1 matches at 7 bases. This CDR3 has 14 amino acids. The germline V gene has CDR1 SQVTM and CDR2 ANQGSEA. V gave up 7 bases and J gave up 3 bases; unmatched junction bases: 8.

In this sample, this clone turned up a few times. The gene calls are TRBV7-9 and TRBJ1-6; 8 positions agree with TRBD1. The germline gives CDR1 SEHNR, CDR2 FQNEAQ (reference sequence). J gave up 8 bases and V 1 base, and 1 base lay outside the gene matches. This CDR3 contains 14 residues. The CDR3 coding sequence is TGTGCCAGCAGCTTAGTGACAGGGGATTCACCCCTCCACTTT. The encoded protein is CASSLVTGDSPLHF.

This clone was seen a single time. This chain links TRBV5-1 with TRBJ1-3; TRBD1 agrees at 8 bases. V was pared by 4 bases and J by 7 bases, with 7 bases of the junction left unmatched. Germline lookup yields CDR1 SGHRS and CDR2 YFSETQ. The CDR3 extends over 14 amino acids. Here the CDR3 reads CASSGGTGVNTIYF. In nucleotides, the CDR3 is TGCGCCAGCAGCGGCGGGACAGGAGTCAACACCATATATTTT.

The rearrangement uses TRBV4-1 and TRBJ2-5, with 9 bases lining up with TRBD2. Germline CDR1 reads MGHRA; CDR2 reads YSYEKL. CDR3 length: 17 amino acids. Trimming at V came to 3 bases and at J to 1 base, leaving 9 bases not matched to a gene. This CDR3 is CASSQQLLSGGQETQYF. The CDR3, as DNA: TGCGCCAGCAGCCAGCAACTTCTTAGCGGGGGCCAAGAGACCCAGTACTTC.

The rearrangement links TRBV2 to TRBJ1-2, with TRBD1 matching over 7 bases. The germline gives CDR1 SNHLY, CDR2 FYNNEI. The ends lost 2 bases at V and 5 bases at J; junction bases unmatched: 5. The CDR3 consists of 14 residues. For the CDR3, the DNA is TGTGCCAGCAGTGAACCTCGACAGGGTTATGGCTACACCTTC. It codes for CASSEPRQGYGYTF.

This clone turned up a few times. The chain employs TRBV6-5 and TRBJ2-7; D is undetermined. V was pared by 5 bases and J by 4 bases, with 12 bases between. This CDR3 is 13 amino acids long. Germline V lookup: CDR1 MNHEY, CDR2 SVGAGI. The CDR3 DNA sequence: TGTGCCAGCAGTCCCCAGGAGCTTTACGAGCAGTACTTC. Translating gives CASSPQELYEQYF.